This TCR beta chain derives from a study of OX40 agonist ivuxolimab in advanced cancers. In the study overall: Ivuxolimab, an antibody that agonizes OX40 (CD134), was administered to the patients. One patient with hepatocellular carcinoma and two with cutaneous melanoma, three in all, had partial responses.

The CDR3 is 14 amino acids. Germline CDR1 MGHRA, CDR2 YSYEKL. V was trimmed by 1 base and J by 7 bases, leaving 11 bases between them. Overall study results and limits: Researchers did not establish what antigens the expanded peripheral T cells target.

Using immunoSEQ multiplex PCR, the repertoire was profiled, and TCRdb retains in-frame clones only, with some absent. The sample gives tens of thousands of clones, about 90% of which show up once; 5.5% to 8.5% is in the top ten. Comments on this clone: The antigen is not known.

The sequencing here drew on CD4+ or CD8+ T cells sorted from blood, taken in a trial of the OX40 agonist ivuxolimab. This TCR came from an adult with an advanced solid tumor such as melanoma, head and neck, liver or kidney cancer. The rearrangement links TRBV4-1 to TRBJ2-1; no clear D. The CDR3 is CASSQVPGSNEQFF. Written as DNA, the CDR3 is TGCGCCAGCAGCCAAGTCCCCGGGTCTAATGAGCAGTTCTTC.